This record concerns one T cell receptor (beta chain) sequence. Authors' data handling: Amplified reference gene primers provided the basis for estimating nucleated cell counts. Data came from immunoSEQ multiplex PCR; TCRdb stores just in-frame clones and leaves some out. V and J calls and clone size are copied from that table; D and trimming were computed from the DNA. The data hold about 380,000 clones, with more than 70% observed a single time. Trimming removed 11 bases from V and 10 bases from J, with 20 bases in between. In germline, CDR1 is MDHEN, CDR2 SYDVKM. This CDR3 is built from 13 residues. The data derive from a study of blood T cell repertoires in COVID-19. Study as a whole: Collection of acute and convalescent COVID-19 samples took place in the United States, Italy and Spain.

Cohort assignment relied on participant-reported clinical history. Cohort 3 recovered donors had two negative PCRs, clearance, or symptom resolution. Material: PBMCs or T cells enriched from blood (not recorded which). V and J are TRBV28 and TRBJ1-4, with no clear D. This clonotype originated in a woman in her late teens or twenties who had recovered from COVID-19. DNA for the CDR3: TGTGCCGGTTCTCCTAAATTTGAGGGAAAACTGTTTTTT. Translation: CAGSPKFEGKLFF.